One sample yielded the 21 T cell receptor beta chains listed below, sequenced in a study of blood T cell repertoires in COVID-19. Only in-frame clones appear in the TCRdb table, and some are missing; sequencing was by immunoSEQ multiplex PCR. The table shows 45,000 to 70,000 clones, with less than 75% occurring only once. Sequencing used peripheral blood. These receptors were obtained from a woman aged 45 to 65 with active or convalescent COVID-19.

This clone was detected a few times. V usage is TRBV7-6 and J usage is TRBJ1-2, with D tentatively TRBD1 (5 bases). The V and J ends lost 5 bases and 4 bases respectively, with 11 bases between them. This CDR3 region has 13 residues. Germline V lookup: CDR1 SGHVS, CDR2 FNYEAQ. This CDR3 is CASSTRGGYGYTF. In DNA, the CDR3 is TGTGCCAGCAGCACTCGGGGGGGCTATGGCTACACCTTC.

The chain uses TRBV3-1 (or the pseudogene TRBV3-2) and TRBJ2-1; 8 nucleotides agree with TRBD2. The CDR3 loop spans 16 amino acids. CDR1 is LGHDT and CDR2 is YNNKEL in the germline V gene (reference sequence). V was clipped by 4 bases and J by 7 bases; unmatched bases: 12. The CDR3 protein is CASSRLGGPGGNEQFF. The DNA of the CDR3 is TGTGCCAGCAGCCGGCTCGGGGGGCCGGGGGGGAATGAGCAGTTCTTC.

The CDR3 DNA follows: TGTGCCAGCAGTGAAGTATGGACTAGCGGTGAGCAGTTCTTC. Its translation is CASSEVWTSGEQFF. The genes are TRBV2 and TRBJ2-1; 10 nucleotides match TRBD2. CDR1 SNHLY and CDR2 FYNNEI come from the germline V gene. J lost 9 bases, V lost 1 base, and 3 bases had no gene match. CDR3 size: 14 residues.

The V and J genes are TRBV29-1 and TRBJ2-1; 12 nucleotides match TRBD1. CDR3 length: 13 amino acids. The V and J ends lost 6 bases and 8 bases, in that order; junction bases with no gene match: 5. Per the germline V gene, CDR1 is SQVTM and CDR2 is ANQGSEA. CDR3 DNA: TGCAGCGTCCGGGGACAGGGGGCTGATGAGCAGTTCTTC. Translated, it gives CSVRGQGADEQFF.

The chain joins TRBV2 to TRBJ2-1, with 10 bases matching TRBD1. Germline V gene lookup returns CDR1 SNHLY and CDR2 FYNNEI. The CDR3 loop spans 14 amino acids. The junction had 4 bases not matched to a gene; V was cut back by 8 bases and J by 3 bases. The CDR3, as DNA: TGTGCCAGCGATCGGGACAGGGGCTACAATGAGCAGTTCTTC. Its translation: CASDRDRGYNEQFF.

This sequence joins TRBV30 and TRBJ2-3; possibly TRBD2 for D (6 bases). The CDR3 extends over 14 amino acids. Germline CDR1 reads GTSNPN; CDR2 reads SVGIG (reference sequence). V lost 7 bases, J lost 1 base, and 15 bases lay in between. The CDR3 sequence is CASTGGTRTDTQYF. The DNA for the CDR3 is TGTGCCTCCACGGGCGGGACCCGCACAGATACGCAGTATTTT.

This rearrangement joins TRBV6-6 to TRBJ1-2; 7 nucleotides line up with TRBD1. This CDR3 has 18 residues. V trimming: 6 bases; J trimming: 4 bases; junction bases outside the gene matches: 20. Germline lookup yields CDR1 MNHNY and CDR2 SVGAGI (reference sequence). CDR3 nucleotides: TGTGCCAGCAGCCGAACGGGAGCCTGGGACAGATCAATCTATGGCTACACCTTC. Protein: CASSRTGAWDRSIYGYTF.

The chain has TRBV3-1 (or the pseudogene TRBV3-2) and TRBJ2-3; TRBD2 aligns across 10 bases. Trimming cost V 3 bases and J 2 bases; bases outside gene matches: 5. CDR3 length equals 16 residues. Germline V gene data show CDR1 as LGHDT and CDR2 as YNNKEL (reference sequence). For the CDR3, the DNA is TGTGCCAGCAGCCAGGCGACTAGCGGGCACACAGATACGCAGTATTTT. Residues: CASSQATSGHTDTQYF.

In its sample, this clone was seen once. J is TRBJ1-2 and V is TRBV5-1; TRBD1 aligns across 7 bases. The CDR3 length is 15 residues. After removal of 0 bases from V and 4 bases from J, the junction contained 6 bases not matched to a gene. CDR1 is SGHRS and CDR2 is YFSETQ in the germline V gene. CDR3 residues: CASSLGQGSGYGYTF. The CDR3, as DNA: TGCGCCAGCAGCTTGGGACAGGGAAGTGGCTATGGCTACACCTTC.

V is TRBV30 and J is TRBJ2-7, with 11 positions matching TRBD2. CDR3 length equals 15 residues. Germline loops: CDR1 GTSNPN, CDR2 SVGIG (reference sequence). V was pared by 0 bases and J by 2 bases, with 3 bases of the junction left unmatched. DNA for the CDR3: TGTGCCTGGAGTGTATCACTAGCGGGGGCCTACGAGCAGTACTTC. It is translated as CAWSVSLAGAYEQYF.

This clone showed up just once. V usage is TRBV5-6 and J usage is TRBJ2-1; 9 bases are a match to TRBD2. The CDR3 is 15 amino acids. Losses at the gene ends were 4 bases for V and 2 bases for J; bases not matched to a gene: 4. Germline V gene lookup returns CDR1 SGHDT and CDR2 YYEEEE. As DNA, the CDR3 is TGTGCCAGCAGCCTCAGCGGGAGGCCCTACAATGAGCAGTTCTTC. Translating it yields CASSLSGRPYNEQFF. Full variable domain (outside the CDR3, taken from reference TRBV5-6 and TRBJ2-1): DAGVTQSPTHLIKTRGQQVTLRCSPKSGHDTVSWYQQALGQGPQFIFQYYEEEERQRGNFPDRFSGHQFPNYSSELNVNALLLGDSALYLCASSLSGRPYNEQFFGPGTRLTVL.

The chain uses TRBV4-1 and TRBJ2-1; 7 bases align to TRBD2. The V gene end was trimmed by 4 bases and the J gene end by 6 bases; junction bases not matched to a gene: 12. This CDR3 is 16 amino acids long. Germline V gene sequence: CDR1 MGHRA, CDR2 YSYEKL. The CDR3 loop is CASSPLWRAGPNEQFF. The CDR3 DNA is TGCGCCAGCAGCCCCCTATGGAGAGCGGGACCCAATGAGCAGTTCTTC.

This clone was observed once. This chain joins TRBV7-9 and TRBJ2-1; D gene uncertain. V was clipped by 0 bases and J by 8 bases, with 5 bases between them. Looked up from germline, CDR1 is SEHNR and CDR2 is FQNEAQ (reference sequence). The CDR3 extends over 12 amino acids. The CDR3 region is CASSLASDEQFF. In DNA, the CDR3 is TGTGCCAGCAGCTTAGCCAGCGATGAGCAGTTCTTC.

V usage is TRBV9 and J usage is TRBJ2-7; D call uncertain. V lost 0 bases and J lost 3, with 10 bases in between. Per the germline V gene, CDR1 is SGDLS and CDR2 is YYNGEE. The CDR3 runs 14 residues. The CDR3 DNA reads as TGTGCCAGCAGCGTAGTCGGCGGAAGCTACGAGCAGTACTTC. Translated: CASSVVGGSYEQYF.

The CDR3 spells CASSLSGSVNEQFF. CDR3 in DNA: TGTGCCAGCAGCTTAAGCGGGAGTGTTAATGAGCAGTTCTTC. V is TRBV11-2 and J is TRBJ2-1; 8 bases map to TRBD2. The CDR3 is 14 residues long. After removal of 2 bases from V and 7 bases from J, the junction contained 4 bases not matched to a gene. Germline loops: CDR1 SGHAT, CDR2 FQNNGV.

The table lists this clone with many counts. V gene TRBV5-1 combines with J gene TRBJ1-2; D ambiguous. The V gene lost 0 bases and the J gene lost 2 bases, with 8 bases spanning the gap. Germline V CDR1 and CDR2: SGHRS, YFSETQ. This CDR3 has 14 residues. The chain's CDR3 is CASSLESLNYGYTF. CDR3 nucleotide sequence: TGCGCCAGCAGCTTGGAGTCACTCAACTATGGCTACACCTTC.

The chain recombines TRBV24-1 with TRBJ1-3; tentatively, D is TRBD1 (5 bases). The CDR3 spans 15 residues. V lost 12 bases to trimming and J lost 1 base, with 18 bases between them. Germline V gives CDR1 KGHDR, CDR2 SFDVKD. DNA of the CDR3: TGTGCCCCCCGAGAGACAGTTTTATCTGGAAACACCATATATTTT. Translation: CAPRETVLSGNTIYF.

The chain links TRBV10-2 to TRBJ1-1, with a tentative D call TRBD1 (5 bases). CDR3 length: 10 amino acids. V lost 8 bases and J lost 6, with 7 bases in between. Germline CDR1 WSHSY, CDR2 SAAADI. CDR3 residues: CASQGAEAFF. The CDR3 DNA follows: TGCGCCAGCCAGGGCGCTGAAGCTTTCTTT.

This CDR3 is CSALGGDRGPNTGELFF. CDR3 nucleotide sequence: TGCAGCGCCCTGGGAGGGGACAGGGGACCTAACACCGGGGAGCTGTTTTTT. V gene TRBV29-1 combines with J gene TRBJ2-2; 10 bases map to TRBD1. CDR1 and CDR2 from the germline V gene are SQVTM and ANQGSEA. The CDR3 sequence is 17 residues long. J lost 2 bases, V lost 7 bases, and 13 bases had no gene match.

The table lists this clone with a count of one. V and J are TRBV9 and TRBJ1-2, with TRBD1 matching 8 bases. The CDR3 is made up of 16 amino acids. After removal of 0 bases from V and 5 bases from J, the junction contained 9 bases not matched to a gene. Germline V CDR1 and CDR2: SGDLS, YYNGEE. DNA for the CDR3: TGTGCCAGCAGCGTAGCTCTCCAGGGGGCAGAGTATGGCTACACCTTC. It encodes CASSVALQGAEYGYTF. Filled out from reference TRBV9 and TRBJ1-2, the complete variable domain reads DSGVTQTPKHLITATGQRVTLRCSPRSGDLSVYWYQQSLDQGLQFLIQYYNGEERAKGNILERFSAQQFPDLHSELNLSSLELGDSALYFCASSVALQGAEYGYTFGSGTRLTVV.

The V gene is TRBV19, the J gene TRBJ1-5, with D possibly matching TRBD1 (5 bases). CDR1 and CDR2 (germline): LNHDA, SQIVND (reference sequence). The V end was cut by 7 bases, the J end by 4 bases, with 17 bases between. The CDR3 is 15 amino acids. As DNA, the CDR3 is TGTGCCAGTACCGACGACAGCTTCAAAAATCAGCCCCAGCATTTT. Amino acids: CASTDDSFKNQPQHF.